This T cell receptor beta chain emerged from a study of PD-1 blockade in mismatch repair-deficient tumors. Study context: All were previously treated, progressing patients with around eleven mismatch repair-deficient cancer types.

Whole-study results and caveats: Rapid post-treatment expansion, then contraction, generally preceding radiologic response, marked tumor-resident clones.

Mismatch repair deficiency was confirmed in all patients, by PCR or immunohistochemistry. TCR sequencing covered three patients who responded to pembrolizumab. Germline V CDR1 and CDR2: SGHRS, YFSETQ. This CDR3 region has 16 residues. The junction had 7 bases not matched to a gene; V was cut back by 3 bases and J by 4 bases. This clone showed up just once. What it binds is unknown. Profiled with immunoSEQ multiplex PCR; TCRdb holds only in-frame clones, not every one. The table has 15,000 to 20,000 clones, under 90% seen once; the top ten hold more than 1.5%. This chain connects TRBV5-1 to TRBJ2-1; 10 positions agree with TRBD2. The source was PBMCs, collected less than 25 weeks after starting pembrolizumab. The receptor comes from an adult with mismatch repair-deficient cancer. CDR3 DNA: TGCGCCAGCAGCTCCCGGACTAGCGGATGGTACAATGAGCAGTTCTTC. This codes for CASSSRTSGWYNEQFF.